These 29 T cell receptor beta chains were all obtained from the same sample, sequenced in a study of shared clonotypes between healthy human individuals. Generated by immunoSEQ multiplex PCR, the TCRdb table keeps only in-frame clones and is missing some. Seen here are about a million clones, under 80% observed once, and the top ten hold 1.4% to 1.5%. Sequencing was carried out using memory CD4+ T cells sorted from blood. As for subset: CD45RA-negative fraction. The receptors originated from a man between 18 and 29 years old in good health.

The rearrangement links TRBV29-1 to TRBJ2-5; the D is unclear. The DNA end lines up better with TRBJ2-7; the J call may be wrong. CDR3 length equals 12 residues. CDR1 and CDR2 (germline): SQVTM, ANQGSEA. CDR3 sequence: CSVVGNSYEQYF. CDR3 coding DNA: TGCAGCGTTGTCGGAAACTCCTACGAGCAGTACTTC.

Concerning this clone: One junction end disagrees with the germline gene, perhaps due to a read error. The V and J genes are TRBV7-7 and TRBJ1-4; tentatively, D is TRBD1 (5 bases). Germline V gives CDR1 SSHAT, CDR2 FNYEAQ (reference sequence). This CDR3 has 14 amino acids. DNA for the CDR3: TGTGCTAGCAGCTTAGGGGACCACAACGAAAAACTGTTTTTT. This encodes CASSLGDHNEKLFF.

On this clone: Other DNA sequences of this sample code for an identical CDR3. The rearrangement joins TRBV5-1 to TRBJ1-2; D call uncertain. Germline-derived CDR1 and CDR2 are SGHRS and YFSETQ. The V end was cut by 4 bases, the J end by 4 bases, with 11 bases between. This CDR3 has 13 residues. The CDR3 nucleotides are TGCGCCAGCAGCGAACGGACGAGCTATGGCTACACCTTC. As protein: CASSERTSYGYTF.

This clone was counted only a few times. V usage is TRBV6-5 and J usage is TRBJ2-3; weak D call: TRBD2 (6 bases). The CDR3 has 15 residues. Trimming stripped 1 base from V and 6 bases from J, with 14 bases between. Germline CDR1 reads MNHEY; CDR2 reads SVGAGI. CDR3 DNA: TGTGCCAGCAGTTACTACGGGACTGACAAGGATACGCAGTATTTT. Translation: CASSYYGTDKDTQYF.

The J gene is TRBJ2-1, the V gene TRBV6-5; D may be TRBD2 (6 bases). The CDR3 totals 12 residues. CDR1 MNHEY and CDR2 SVGAGI come from the germline V gene. Trimming cost V 8 bases and J 10 bases, with 15 bases left between them. As DNA, the CDR3 is TGTGCCAGCGGGCAGGTCGGGGGAGAGCAGTTCTTC. It yields the protein CASGQVGGEQFF.

CDR3 sequence: CASSETQRITDTQYF. The CDR3 nucleotides are TGTGCCAGCAGTGAAACCCAGCGGATCACAGATACGCAGTATTTT. J is TRBJ2-3 and V is TRBV2; tentative D call: TRBD2 (5 bases). The V gene lost 2 bases and the J gene lost 2 bases, with 11 bases spanning the gap. The germline V gene has CDR1 SNHLY and CDR2 FYNNEI. This CDR3 is built from 15 residues.

The J gene is TRBJ1-4, the V gene TRBV5-1; D not resolved. This CDR3 is built from 15 residues. V lost 4 bases and J 3 bases, leaving 13 bases between the germline ends. The germline gives CDR1 SGHRS, CDR2 YFSETQ. The chain's CDR3 is CASSPSDGPNEKLFF. The CDR3 region has the DNA TGCGCCAGCAGCCCTTCAGACGGCCCTAATGAAAAACTGTTTTTT.

The chain recombines TRBV7-2 with TRBJ2-4; weak D call: TRBD2 (6 bases). The ends were cut back, 1 base at V and 8 bases at J, with 9 bases in the middle. Looked up from germline, CDR1 is SGHTA and CDR2 is FQGNSA. The CDR3 sequence is 13 residues long. As DNA, the CDR3 is TGTGCCAGCAGCTTAGGCCCGGGAGACATTCAGTACTTC. Translation: CASSLGPGDIQYF.

The chain employs TRBV7-2 and TRBJ1-4; 7 positions agree with TRBD1. Germline-derived CDR1 and CDR2 are SGHTA and FQGNSA. The CDR3 has 15 amino acids. V gave up 4 bases and J gave up 2 bases; unmatched junction bases: 4. CDR3 in amino acids: CASSSQGGTNEKLFF. In DNA, the CDR3 is TGTGCCAGCAGCTCCCAGGGGGGGACTAATGAAAAACTGTTTTTT.

This clone was counted once. This same CDR3 is encoded by further DNA sequences in the sample. The J gene is TRBJ1-3, the V gene TRBV5-6; D uncertain. Trimming took 2 bases from V and 4 from J, leaving 4 bases between them. Germline V lookup: CDR1 SGHDT, CDR2 YYEEEE. The CDR3 sequence is 12 residues long. Written as DNA, the CDR3 is TGTGCCAGCAGCTTCCAGGGAAACACCATATATTTT. Translation: CASSFQGNTIYF.

The sample holds a few counts of this clone. The chain employs TRBV18 and TRBJ2-7; the match to TRBD2 covers 13 bases. Germline-derived CDR1 and CDR2 are KGHSH and LQKENI. The CDR3 consists of 16 residues. The V segment lost 3 bases and the J segment 5 bases; nucleotides outside the gene matches: 7. CDR3 sequence: CASSPRTSGRRDEQYF. As DNA, the CDR3 is TGTGCCAGCTCACCCCGGACTAGCGGGAGACGCGACGAGCAGTACTTC.

This clone was seen only a few times. The same CDR3 arises from other DNA sequences in this sample as well. As DNA, the CDR3 is TGTGCCAGCAGCCCCAGGACGGGCGGGTACGAGCAGTACTTC. Protein: CASSPRTGGYEQYF. The chain combines TRBV7-2 with TRBJ2-7; weak D call: TRBD2 (5 bases). V was clipped by 5 bases and J by 4 bases, with 15 bases between them. The CDR3 totals 14 residues. Germline V lookup: CDR1 SGHTA, CDR2 FQGNSA. Drawing the rest from reference TRBV7-2 and TRBJ2-7, the complete variable domain is GAGVSQSPSNKVTEKGKDVELRCDPISGHTALYWYRQSLGQGLEFLIYFQGNSAPDKSGLPSDRFSAERTGGSVSTLTIQRTQQEDSAVYLCASSPRTGGYEQYFGPGTRLTVT.

This chain links TRBV5-1 with TRBJ2-5; 7 positions match TRBD2. The CDR3 length is 15 residues. Trimming removed 4 bases from V and 4 bases from J; junction bases left unmatched: 10. In germline, CDR1 is SGHRS, CDR2 YFSETQ. The CDR3 sequence: CASSPGTREAETQYF. The CDR3 nucleotides read TGCGCCAGCAGCCCCGGGACCCGGGAGGCAGAGACCCAGTACTTC.

This rearrangement joins TRBV5-8 to TRBJ1-1, with D hard to call. The V gene's germline CDR1 is SGHTS and CDR2 YDEGEE. CDR3 length: 13 amino acids. V lost 9 bases to trimming and J lost 0 bases, with 12 bases between them. This CDR3 reads CATNRQVNTEAFF. CDR3 sequence (DNA): TGTGCCACTAACAGACAAGTGAACACTGAAGCTTTCTTT.

This chain joins TRBV5-6 and TRBJ2-4; D perhaps matches TRBD2 (6 bases). Germline CDR1 and CDR2: SGHDT and YYEEEE. There are 13 residues in the CDR3. The V end lost 7 bases, the J end lost 4 bases, and 12 bases lay between the germline ends. The CDR3 nucleotides are TGTGCCAGCCGATCGGGGAGGAAAAACATTCAGTACTTC. It specifies CASRSGRKNIQYF.

The chain employs TRBV19 and TRBJ2-2; 7 nucleotides match TRBD2. V trimming: 10 bases; J trimming: 4 bases; junction bases outside the gene matches: 12. Germline loops: CDR1 LNHDA, CDR2 SQIVND (reference sequence). The length of the CDR3 is 15 residues. The chain's CDR3 is CATKFSTGGTGELFF. CDR3 bases: TGTGCCACAAAGTTCTCTACGGGGGGCACCGGGGAGCTGTTTTTT.

V and J are TRBV18 and TRBJ1-5, with D maybe TRBD1 (5 bases). Deletions cut 8 bases from V and 2 bases from J, with 13 bases between. The CDR3 has 14 amino acids. Looked up from germline, CDR1 is KGHSH and CDR2 is LQKENI. The CDR3 here is CASHGGGRNQPQHF. The CDR3 DNA follows: TGTGCCAGCCATGGGGGAGGGCGCAATCAGCCCCAGCATTTT.

This clone came up a few times. The CDR3, as DNA: TGTGCCAGCAGCGGCGGACAGGGTGAAGGCTACACCTTC. As protein: CASSGGQGEGYTF. This chain joins TRBV7-9 and TRBJ1-2, with 8 nucleotides matching TRBD1. This CDR3 is 13 amino acids long. Trimming took 5 bases from V and 8 from J; bases not matched to a gene: 7. Germline V lookup: CDR1 SEHNR, CDR2 FQNEAQ (reference sequence).

A note on this clone: Other DNA variants within this sample encode the same CDR3. The chain has TRBV9 and TRBJ1-2; no definite D call. Per the germline V gene, CDR1 is SGDLS and CDR2 is YYNGEE. CDR3 length: 15 residues. V lost 0 bases and J 0 bases, leaving 9 bases between the germline ends. Written as DNA, the CDR3 is TGTGCCAGCAGCGTAGGAAGAGAGGCTAACTATGGCTACACCTTC. This gives the protein CASSVGREANYGYTF.

The chain joins TRBV10-3 to TRBJ2-7; D possibly corresponds to TRBD1 (5 bases). The CDR3 runs 16 residues. From germline, CDR1 is ENHRY and CDR2 SYGVKD. The V end was cut by 0 bases, the J end by 0 bases, with 12 bases between. DNA for the CDR3: TGTGCCATCAGTGAGTCGATCCTAACAGGCTCCTACGAGCAGTACTTC. Protein sequence: CAISESILTGSYEQYF.

The rearrangement joins TRBV5-1 to TRBJ2-2, with TRBD2 matching 9 bases. The V and J ends lost 4 bases and 1 base, in that order; junction bases with no gene match: 14. Germline values: CDR1 SGHRS, CDR2 YFSETQ. The CDR3 runs 19 residues. CDR3 protein: CASSRTPLNSGGNTGELFF. CDR3 coding DNA: TGCGCCAGCAGCCGTACCCCCCTGAATAGCGGGGGGAACACCGGGGAGCTGTTTTTT.

The chain combines TRBV30 with TRBJ1-6; D might be TRBD1 (5 bases). The CDR3 runs 12 residues. Germline CDR1 and CDR2: GTSNPN and SVGIG (reference sequence). The CDR3 nucleotides read TGTGCATCGTCGGGGGTATCTCCACCCCTCCACTTT. Protein: CASSGVSPPLHF.

This chain links TRBV19 with TRBJ1-1; no definite D call. Germline V gives CDR1 LNHDA, CDR2 SQIVND (reference sequence). CDR3 size: 15 residues. Trimming took off 1 base at V and 0 bases at J, with 9 bases between the two ends. CDR3 coding DNA: TGTGCCAGTAGTATAGGTAGGGTAATGAACACTGAAGCTTTCTTT. Protein sequence: CASSIGRVMNTEAFF.

V gene TRBV5-5 combines with J gene TRBJ1-1, with D uncertain. The CDR3 has 11 amino acids. The germline V gene encodes CDR1 SGHKS and CDR2 YYEKEE (reference sequence). V lost 6 bases to trimming and J lost 1 base, with 4 bases between them. The DNA of the CDR3 is TGTGCCAGCACCCAGAACACTGAAGCTTTCTTT. It specifies CASTQNTEAFF. Full variable domain (remainder filled in from reference TRBV5-5 and TRBJ1-1): DAGVTQSPTHLIKTRGQQVTLRCSPISGHKSVSWYQQVLGQGPQFIFQYYEKEERGRGNFPDRFSARQFPNYSSELNVNALLLGDSALYLCASTQNTEAFFGQGTRLTVV.

In nucleotides, the CDR3 is TGTGCCAGCAGCCAAGTTGTAAACACCATATATTTT. Its protein product is CASSQVVNTIYF. The chain carries TRBV14 and TRBJ1-3; D is uncertain. The CDR3 has 12 residues. V gave up 1 base and J gave up 6 bases, with 4 bases separating them. Germline CDR1 SGHDN, CDR2 FVKESK.

On this clone itself: Additional DNA sequences in this sample encode the identical CDR3. The chain has TRBV18 and TRBJ2-2; D is unclear. Germline assignment: CDR1 KGHSH and CDR2 LQKENI. Deletions cut 3 bases from V and 1 base from J, with 3 bases between. This CDR3 comprises 13 residues. CDR3 in amino acids: CASSPQNTGELFF. The CDR3, as DNA: TGTGCCAGCTCACCCCAGAACACCGGGGAGCTGTTTTTT.

V is TRBV10-3 and J is TRBJ2-1; D gene uncertain. Germline assignment: CDR1 ENHRY and CDR2 SYGVKD. The CDR3 covers 12 residues. V gave up 0 bases and J gave up 5 bases, with 2 bases separating them. CDR3 sequence reads: CAISESHNEQFF. In DNA, the CDR3 is TGTGCCATCAGTGAGTCTCACAATGAGCAGTTCTTC.

This rearrangement joins TRBV10-3 to TRBJ2-5; no clear D. Germline V gene lookup returns CDR1 ENHRY and CDR2 SYGVKD. The CDR3 covers 13 residues. Trimming removed 10 bases from V and 5 bases from J, with 17 bases in between. CDR3 in DNA: TGTGCCACCGCCCGGACGGTCGGGGAGACCCAGTACTTC. Residues: CATARTVGETQYF.

The chain recombines TRBV5-4 with TRBJ1-6; 8 nucleotides agree with TRBD1. With 7 bases clipped from V and 6 bases from J, the junction kept 3 bases outside the gene matches. The CDR3 has 13 residues. CDR1 SGHNT and CDR2 YYREEE come from the germline V gene (reference sequence). Here the CDR3 DNA reads TGTGCCAGCCGGGGACAGGTTAATTCACCCCTCCACTTT. This sequence encodes CASRGQVNSPLHF.